This T cell receptor (beta chain) appears in the sequencing data of a study of T cells after yellow fever vaccination. Per the germline V gene, CDR1 is SGHTA and CDR2 is FQGNSA. The junction had 4 bases not matched to a gene; V was cut back by 3 bases and J by 1 base. The CDR3 extends over 15 amino acids. MiXCR was run by TCRdb on the 5' RACE reads, yielding one entry per CDR3 protein. The sample shows about 340,000 distinct CDR3 sequences, 3% to 4.5% of them seen only once. The source was PBMCs, collected 5 days after the yellow fever booster vaccination. The sequence was obtained from a man between 18 and 29 years old who received the YFV17D yellow fever vaccine. This rearrangement joins TRBV7-2 to TRBJ2-3, with 7 bases aligning to TRBD2. The CDR3 loop reads CASSFPLAGTDTQYF. The DNA for the CDR3 is TGTGCCAGCAGCTTTCCTCTAGCGGGCACAGATACGCAGTATTTT.